The 20 T cell receptor beta chains presented below share a single source sample, sequenced in a study of blood T cell repertoires in COVID-19. Only in-frame clones appear in the TCRdb table, and some are missing; sequencing was by immunoSEQ multiplex PCR. The profile shows roughly 250,000 clones, 87% of them singletons. The specimen was peripheral blood. Every receptor here comes from a man between 60 and 75 years old who had recovered from COVID-19.

This chain links TRBV7-9 with TRBJ1-4; TRBD1 matches at 9 bases. Trimming at V came to 5 bases and at J to 5 bases, leaving 9 bases not matched to a gene. The CDR3 sequence is 16 residues long. The V gene's germline CDR1 is SEHNR and CDR2 FQNEAQ (reference sequence). The CDR3 sequence: CASSTPGQGKNEKLFF. The CDR3, as DNA: TGTGCCAGCAGCACCCCGGGACAGGGTAAAAATGAAAAACTGTTTTTT.

The chain recombines TRBV7-6 with TRBJ1-1; maybe TRBD1 (5 bases). The germline V gene has CDR1 SGHVS and CDR2 FNYEAQ. Trimming removed 7 bases at V and 8 bases at J, with 17 bases between. This CDR3 region has 13 residues. CDR3 coding DNA: TGTGCCAGCACCAAAGGAGGGGCCCAAGAAGCTTTCTTT. It translates to CASTKGGAQEAFF.

J is TRBJ1-6 and V is TRBV2; D is ambiguous. Germline V gene data show CDR1 as SNHLY and CDR2 as FYNNEI. Between the trimmed V and J ends, which lost 4 bases and 10 bases, there was a span of 17 bases. This CDR3 has 15 amino acids. CDR3 DNA sequence: TGTGCCAGCAGTGTGTTGATCTACTCCGCCTCACCCCTCCACTTT. Translated, it gives CASSVLIYSASPLHF.

The J gene is TRBJ2-3, the V gene TRBV10-3; D gene unclear. Germline V lookup: CDR1 ENHRY, CDR2 SYGVKD. Trimming took off 0 bases at V and 2 bases at J, with 6 bases between the two ends. The CDR3 covers 14 residues. The CDR3 spells CAISESRDTDTQYF. The CDR3 DNA reads TGTGCCATCAGTGAGTCACGCGACACAGATACGCAGTATTTT.

V and J are TRBV14 and TRBJ2-6; D not resolved. This CDR3 is built from 16 residues. V lost 0 bases and J 3 bases, leaving 9 bases between the germline ends. CDR1 is SGHDN and CDR2 is FVKESK in the germline V gene. The CDR3 protein is CASSQDLGFGANVLTF. The CDR3 bases are TGTGCCAGCAGCCAAGATCTGGGCTTTGGGGCCAACGTCCTGACTTTC.

The CDR3 here is CASSLEQGHYGYTF. In DNA, the CDR3 is TGCGCCAGCAGCTTGGAACAGGGCCACTATGGCTACACCTTC. J is TRBJ1-2 and V is TRBV5-1; the D gene is possibly TRBD1 (6 bases). This CDR3 region has 14 residues. Germline V gives CDR1 SGHRS, CDR2 YFSETQ. Trimming pared 0 bases from V and 3 bases from J, leaving 9 bases between.

J is TRBJ2-1 and V is TRBV5-1; D is ambiguous. In germline, CDR1 is SGHRS, CDR2 YFSETQ. Trimming cost V 0 bases and J 12 bases, with 10 bases left between them. This CDR3 is built from 12 residues. This CDR3 reads CASSLESPGQFF. CDR3 coding DNA: TGCGCCAGCAGCTTGGAATCCCCGGGGCAGTTCTTC.

This clone was recorded once. CDR3 amino acids: CASSLDGTDTQYF. In nucleotides, the CDR3 is TGCGCCAGCAGCTTGGACGGGACAGATACGCAGTATTTT. The chain combines TRBV5-1 with TRBJ2-3; unclear D gene. The V end lost 0 bases, the J end lost 3 bases, and 5 bases lay between the germline ends. Per germline, CDR1 SGHRS and CDR2 YFSETQ. The CDR3 sequence is 13 residues long.

J is TRBJ2-2 and V is TRBV7-6; D gene unclear. This CDR3 spans 14 amino acids. CDR1 and CDR2 from the germline V gene are SGHVS and FNYEAQ. Deletions cut 1 base from V and 7 bases from J, with 10 bases between. This CDR3 is CASSLDSINGELFF. Written as DNA, the CDR3 is TGTGCCAGCAGCTTAGACTCAATCAACGGGGAGCTGTTTTTT.

V is TRBV9 and J is TRBJ2-3; 12 bases agree with TRBD2. Per the germline V gene, CDR1 is SGDLS and CDR2 is YYNGEE. J was trimmed by 1 base and V by 4 bases; bases with no gene match: 4. This CDR3 region has 16 residues. DNA of the CDR3: TGTGCCAGCAGCCAAGGACTAGCGGGACGCACAGATACGCAGTATTTT. Protein: CASSQGLAGRTDTQYF. The complete variable domain, with remaining parts taken from reference TRBV9 and TRBJ2-3, reads DSGVTQTPKHLITATGQRVTLRCSPRSGDLSVYWYQQSLDQGLQFLIQYYNGEERAKGNILERFSAQQFPDLHSELNLSSLELGDSALYFCASSQGLAGRTDTQYFGPGTRLTVL.

V is TRBV7-2 and J is TRBJ2-3, with TRBD2 identical over 10 bases. The CDR3 spans 14 residues. CDR1 and CDR2 from the germline V gene are SGHTA and FQGNSA. The trim removed 8 bases at V and 6 bases at J, leaving 8 bases unmatched. In DNA, the CDR3 is TGTGCCAGCGCCCTAGCGGGGGTCGGGGATACGCAGTATTTT. This codes for CASALAGVGDTQYF.

The chain combines TRBV7-7 with TRBJ2-5; D might be TRBD1 (5 bases). The CDR3 loop spans 15 amino acids. Germline CDR1 is SSHAT and CDR2 is FNYEAQ (reference sequence). Trimming pared 3 bases from V and 5 bases from J, leaving 16 bases between. CDR3 protein: CASSFSGSQTETQYF. As DNA, the CDR3 is TGTGCCAGCAGCTTTTCAGGGTCCCAAACGGAGACCCAGTACTTC.

This chain connects TRBV18 to TRBJ2-5; D gene ambiguous. Germline-derived CDR1 and CDR2 are KGHSH and LQKENI. There are 13 residues in the CDR3. Deletions cut 3 bases from V and 3 bases from J, with 8 bases between. CDR3 region: CASSPGSEETQYF. The CDR3 coding sequence is TGTGCCAGCTCACCCGGCAGCGAAGAGACCCAGTACTTC.

V gene TRBV11-3 combines with J gene TRBJ2-2, with D hard to call. This CDR3 contains 13 residues. Germline V gives CDR1 SGHNT, CDR2 YENEEA. V was clipped by 0 bases and J by 6 bases, with 5 bases between them. The CDR3 here is CASSLDLSGELFF. The CDR3 DNA reads TGTGCCAGCAGCTTAGATCTTTCCGGGGAGCTGTTTTTT.

This rearrangement joins TRBV5-1 to TRBJ1-3, with D hard to call. CDR3 length equals 14 residues. Deletions cut 7 bases from V and 0 bases from J, with 11 bases between. Germline CDR1 reads SGHRS; CDR2 reads YFSETQ. The CDR3 region is CASGMGSSGNTIYF. CDR3 coding DNA: TGCGCCAGCGGTATGGGGAGCTCTGGAAACACCATATATTTT.

This clone was observed a single time. The rearrangement links TRBV7-2 to TRBJ2-2, with 8 bases fitting TRBD1. V was pared by 3 bases and J by 6 bases, with 3 bases of the junction left unmatched. This CDR3 contains 14 residues. In germline, CDR1 is SGHTA, CDR2 FQGNSA. Here the CDR3 reads CASSFRGLSGELFF. For the CDR3, the DNA is TGTGCCAGCAGCTTCAGGGGGCTGTCCGGGGAGCTGTTTTTT.

The chain links TRBV19 to TRBJ1-2; 7 bases map to TRBD1. J gave up 2 bases and V 3 bases, and 12 bases lay outside the gene matches. Germline lookup yields CDR1 LNHDA and CDR2 SQIVND (reference sequence). The CDR3 has 17 amino acids. The CDR3 is CASSMRGGGNANYGYTF. The CDR3 nucleotides are TGTGCCAGTAGTATGCGAGGAGGGGGCAATGCCAACTATGGCTACACCTTC. The whole variable domain, remainder taken from reference TRBV19 and TRBJ1-2, is DGGITQSPKYLFRKEGQNVTLSCEQNLNHDAMYWYRQDPGQGLRLIYYSQIVNDFQKGDIAEGYSVSREKKESFPLTVTSAQKNPTAFYLCASSMRGGGNANYGYTFGSGTRLTVV.

The chain links TRBV6-6 to TRBJ2-7; 9 nucleotides match TRBD1. The junction had 10 bases not matched to a gene; V was cut back by 6 bases and J by 4 bases. Germline CDR1 MNHNY, CDR2 SVGAGI (reference sequence). This CDR3 contains 15 residues. As DNA, the CDR3 is TGTGCCAGCAGCGCGCCGGGGACAGGGCTTTACGAGCAGTACTTC. It encodes CASSAPGTGLYEQYF.

Here the CDR3 DNA reads TGTGCCACCAGTGATTTTGGCGGGGCCCTCTACAATGAGCAGTTCTTC. Translation: CATSDFGGALYNEQFF. The chain joins TRBV24-1 to TRBJ2-1; D is perhaps TRBD2 (6 bases). Per the germline V gene, CDR1 is KGHDR and CDR2 is SFDVKD. This CDR3 contains 16 residues. The ends were cut back, 1 base at V and 3 bases at J, with 12 bases in the middle.

The V gene is TRBV7-7, the J gene TRBJ2-1; 9 bases match TRBD1. Germline CDR1 reads SSHAT; CDR2 reads FNYEAQ (reference sequence). V lost 2 bases and J lost 9; bases outside the gene matches: 5. The CDR3 is made up of 14 amino acids. CDR3 nucleotides: TGTGCCAGCAGCTTACGGGTGGGACAGGGTGAGCAGTTCTTC. It encodes CASSLRVGQGEQFF.